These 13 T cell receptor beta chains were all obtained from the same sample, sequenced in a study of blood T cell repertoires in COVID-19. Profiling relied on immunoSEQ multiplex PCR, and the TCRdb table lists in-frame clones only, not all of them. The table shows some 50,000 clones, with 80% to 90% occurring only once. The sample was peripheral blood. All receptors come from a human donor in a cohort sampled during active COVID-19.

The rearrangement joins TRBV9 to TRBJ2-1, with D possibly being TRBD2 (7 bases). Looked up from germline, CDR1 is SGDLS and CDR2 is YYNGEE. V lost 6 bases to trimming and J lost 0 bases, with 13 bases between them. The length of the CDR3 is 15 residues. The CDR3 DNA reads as TGTGCCAGCACCAGCGCGGGGGCCTCCTACAATGAGCAGTTCTTC. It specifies CASTSAGASYNEQFF.

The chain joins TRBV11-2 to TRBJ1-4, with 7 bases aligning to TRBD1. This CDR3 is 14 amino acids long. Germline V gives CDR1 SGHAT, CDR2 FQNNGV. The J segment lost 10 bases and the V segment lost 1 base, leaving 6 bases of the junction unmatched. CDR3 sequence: CASSLVGTARKLFF. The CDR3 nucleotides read TGTGCCAGCAGCTTAGTAGGGACAGCCAGAAAACTGTTTTTT. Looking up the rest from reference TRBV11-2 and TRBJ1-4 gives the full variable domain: EAGVAQSPRYKIIEKRQSVAFWCNPISGHATLYWYQQILGQGPKLLIQFQNNGVVDDSQLPKDRFSAERLKGVDSTLKIQPAKLEDSAVYLCASSLVGTARKLFFGSGTQLSVL.

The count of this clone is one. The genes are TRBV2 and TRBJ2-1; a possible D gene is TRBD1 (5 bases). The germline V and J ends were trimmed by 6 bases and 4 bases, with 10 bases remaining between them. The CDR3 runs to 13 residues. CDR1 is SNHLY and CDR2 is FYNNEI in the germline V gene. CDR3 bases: TGTGCCAGCAGGGCAGGGTTATACAATGAGCAGTTCTTC. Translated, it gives CASRAGLYNEQFF.

The CDR3 sequence: CASSFGGTLNTGELFF. The CDR3 DNA reads TGCGCCAGCAGTTTCGGGGGGACCCTCAACACCGGGGAGCTGTTTTTT. The V and J genes are TRBV5-1 and TRBJ2-2; 7 bases agree with TRBD2. J lost 2 bases, V lost 5 bases, and 9 bases had no gene match. Germline V lookup: CDR1 SGHRS, CDR2 YFSETQ. The CDR3 has 16 residues.

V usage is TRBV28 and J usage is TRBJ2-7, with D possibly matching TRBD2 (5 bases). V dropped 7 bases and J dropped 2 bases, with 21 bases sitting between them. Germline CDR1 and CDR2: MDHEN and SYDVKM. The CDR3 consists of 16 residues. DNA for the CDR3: TGTGCCAGCACCTCCTCGGCGGGTAGAAATACCTACGAGCAGTACTTC. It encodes CASTSSAGRNTYEQYF.

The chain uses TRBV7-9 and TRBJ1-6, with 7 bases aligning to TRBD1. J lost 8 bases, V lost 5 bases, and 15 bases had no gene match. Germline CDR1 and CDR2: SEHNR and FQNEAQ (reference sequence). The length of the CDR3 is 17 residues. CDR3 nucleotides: TGTGCCAGCAGCCGATCCAAACAGGGGCTTAAAGATTCACCCCTCCACTTT. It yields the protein CASSRSKQGLKDSPLHF.

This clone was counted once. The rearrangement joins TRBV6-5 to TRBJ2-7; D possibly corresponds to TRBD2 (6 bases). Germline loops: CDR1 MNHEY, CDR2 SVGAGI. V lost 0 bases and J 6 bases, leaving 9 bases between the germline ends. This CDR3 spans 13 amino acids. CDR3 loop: CASSYSSGVEQYF. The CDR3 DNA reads TGTGCCAGCAGTTACTCATCGGGGGTCGAGCAGTACTTC.

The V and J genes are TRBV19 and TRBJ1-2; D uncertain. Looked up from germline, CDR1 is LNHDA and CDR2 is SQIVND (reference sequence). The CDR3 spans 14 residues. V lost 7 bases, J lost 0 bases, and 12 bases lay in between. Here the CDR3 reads CASTLIGANYGYTF. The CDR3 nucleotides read TGTGCCAGTACCCTCATTGGAGCTAACTATGGCTACACCTTC. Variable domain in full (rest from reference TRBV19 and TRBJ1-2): DGGITQSPKYLFRKEGQNVTLSCEQNLNHDAMYWYRQDPGQGLRLIYYSQIVNDFQKGDIAEGYSVSREKKESFPLTVTSAQKNPTAFYLCASTLIGANYGYTFGSGTRLTVV.

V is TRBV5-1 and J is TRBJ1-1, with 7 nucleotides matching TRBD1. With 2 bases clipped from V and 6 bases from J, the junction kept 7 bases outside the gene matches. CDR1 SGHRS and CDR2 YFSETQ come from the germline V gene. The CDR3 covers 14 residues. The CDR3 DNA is TGCGCCAGCAGCTTCGACAGGGATTTATCTGAAGCTTTCTTT. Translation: CASSFDRDLSEAFF.

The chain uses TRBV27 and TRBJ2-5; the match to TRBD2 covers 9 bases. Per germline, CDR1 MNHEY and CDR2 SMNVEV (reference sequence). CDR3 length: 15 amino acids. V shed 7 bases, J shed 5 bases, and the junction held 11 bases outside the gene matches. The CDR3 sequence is CASTNLGLAEETQYF. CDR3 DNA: TGTGCCAGCACCAATTTGGGACTAGCCGAGGAGACCCAGTACTTC.

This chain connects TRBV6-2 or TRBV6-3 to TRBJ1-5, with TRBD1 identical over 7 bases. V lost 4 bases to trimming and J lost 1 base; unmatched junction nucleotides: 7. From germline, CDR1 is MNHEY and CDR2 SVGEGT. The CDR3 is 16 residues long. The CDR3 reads CASSSTGKASNQPQHF. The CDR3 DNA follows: TGTGCCAGCAGTTCGACAGGGAAGGCAAGCAATCAGCCCCAGCATTTT.

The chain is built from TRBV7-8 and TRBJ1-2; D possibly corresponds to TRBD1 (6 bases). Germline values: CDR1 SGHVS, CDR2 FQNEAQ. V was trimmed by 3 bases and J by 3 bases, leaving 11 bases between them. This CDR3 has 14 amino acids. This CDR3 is CASSFGTSDYGYTF. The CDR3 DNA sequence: TGTGCCAGCAGCTTCGGGACAAGCGACTATGGCTACACCTTC.

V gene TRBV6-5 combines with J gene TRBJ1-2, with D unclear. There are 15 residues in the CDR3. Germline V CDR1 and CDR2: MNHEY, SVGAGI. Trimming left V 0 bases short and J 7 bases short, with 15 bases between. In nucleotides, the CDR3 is TGTGCCAGCAGTTACTCGCGGGGAGTAAGGGCTGGCTACACCTTC. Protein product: CASSYSRGVRAGYTF.